This T cell receptor (beta chain) was obtained from a study of cytomegalovirus exposure and HLA in healthy donors. Whole-study findings and limits: Researchers reported that three CMV-associated chains were confirmed in vitro as CMV antigen-specific.

Turning to this clone: Its antigen is currently unknown.

CDR3 size: 14 residues. Germline values: CDR1 KGHSH, CDR2 LQKENI. V dropped 5 bases and J dropped 4 bases, with 14 bases sitting between them. PCR used 60 Vbeta primers and 13 Jbeta primers. Generated by immunoSEQ multiplex PCR, the TCRdb table keeps only in-frame clones and is missing some. The sample table includes 140,000 to 150,000 clones. The sequence derives from a male donor in good health and CMV-seronegative. This chain joins TRBV18 and TRBJ1-1, with a possible D match to TRBD1 (5 bases). The sample was PBMCs. CDR3 sequence reads: CASSAKRGGTEAFF. The CDR3 nucleotides read TGTGCCAGCTCAGCGAAGCGGGGGGGCACTGAAGCTTTCTTT.